Below are 9 T cell receptor beta chains sequenced from a single sample in a study of metastatic and nonmetastatic thyroid tumors. TCRdb reassembled clones from the PCR reads with MiXCR. The table records around 31,000 clones, over 14% of them present only once. No treatment had been given to any patient before thyroid surgery. The sequencing input was blood. The receptors were sampled from a male donor with papillary thyroid cancer or a benign thyroid nodule (not recorded which). Some clones in this sample may be carry-over from other donors' samples.

As regards this clone: A much larger clonotype is one base distant, so this may be a read error. This same CDR3 is encoded by further DNA sequences in the sample. The rearrangement joins TRBV6-2 or TRBV6-3 to TRBJ2-7; a weak D match, TRBD1 (5 bases). Trimming pared 6 bases from V and 7 bases from J, leaving 28 bases between. The CDR3 loop spans 17 amino acids. CDR1 and CDR2 from the germline V gene are MNHEY and SVGEGT. CDR3 sequence (DNA): TGTGCCAGCAGCCCCAGGGCTTCTTCCTGGGTTATTCATGAGCAGTACTTC. It specifies CASSPRASSWVIHEQYF.

This clone has at least ten counts. This chain uses TRBV19 with TRBJ2-4; no reliable D call. CDR3 length: 16 amino acids. Per the germline V gene, CDR1 is LNHDA and CDR2 is SQIVND (reference sequence). Trimming stripped 4 bases from V and 0 bases from J, with 13 bases between. The CDR3 region is CASSNPEILAKNIQYF. The CDR3 region has the DNA TGTGCCAGTAGTAATCCGGAGATCCTAGCCAAAAACATTCAGTACTTC.

The table lists this clone with a count of one. The junction and the germline gene differ at one end; a read error may be behind it. The genes are TRBV5-1 and TRBJ2-7; the D gene is possibly TRBD2 (5 bases). This CDR3 is built from 17 residues. Germline V CDR1 and CDR2: SGHRS, YFSETQ. CDR3 sequence reads: CASGLAGVGLAFYEQYF. CDR3 in DNA: TGCGCCAGCGGCTTGGCCGGGGTCGGTCTAGCTTTCTACGAGCAGTACTTC.

This clone was counted many times. The junction shows a germline mismatch at one end, possibly a read error. The chain is built from TRBV7-7 and TRBJ2-5, with D perhaps TRBD2 (5 bases). Per germline, CDR1 SSHAT and CDR2 FNYEAQ (reference sequence). The CDR3 loop spans 13 amino acids. As DNA, the CDR3 is TGTGCTAGCAGCCCGGGAAGCCAAGAGACCCAGTACTTC. This gives the protein CASSPGSQETQYF.

This clone was picked up many times. The chain combines TRBV6-2 or TRBV6-3 with TRBJ2-1, with 11 nucleotides matching TRBD2. This CDR3 region has 18 residues. The germline V gene has CDR1 MNHEY and CDR2 SVGEGT. V was clipped by 5 bases and J by 9 bases; unmatched bases: 18. The CDR3 is CASSHRPSRLAGFVEQFF. CDR3 coding DNA: TGTGCCAGCAGTCACCGACCCTCCCGACTAGCGGGATTTGTTGAGCAGTTCTTC.

This clone was seen many times. The chain combines TRBV4-1 with TRBJ2-3, with TRBD2 identical over 8 bases. The germline V gene has CDR1 MGHRA and CDR2 YSYEKL. The CDR3 spans 18 residues. V was clipped by 1 base and J by 0 bases; unmatched bases: 9. The CDR3 reads CASSQGGLAGWSTDTQYF. CDR3 nucleotide sequence: TGCGCCAGCAGCCAAGGGGGCCTAGCGGGTTGGAGCACAGATACGCAGTATTTT.

This clone appeared many times. The chain is built from TRBV6-6 and TRBJ2-6; TRBD1 matches at 7 bases. The V gene end was trimmed by 2 bases and the J gene end by 1 base; junction bases not matched to a gene: 17. The CDR3 covers 21 residues. Germline CDR1 and CDR2: MNHNY and SVGAGI (reference sequence). The CDR3 protein is CASSYPSSTGPPSSGANVLTF. Written as DNA, the CDR3 is TGTGCCAGCAGTTACCCCTCCTCGACAGGGCCTCCTTCTTCTGGGGCCAACGTCCTGACTTTC.

This clone was found a few times. The germline gene is not matched at one end of the junction; a read error may be the cause. V is TRBV6-5 and J is TRBJ2-5; 7 bases align to TRBD1. Germline CDR1 is MNHEY and CDR2 is SVGAGI. The CDR3 covers 16 residues. The CDR3 coding sequence is TGTGCCGGCAGTTCCCCGGAAAGGGGGCAGGAGGAGACCCAGTACTTC. It yields the protein CAGSSPERGQEETQYF.

Many counts were recorded for this clone. The genes are TRBV19 and TRBJ1-5, with 8 nucleotides matching TRBD1. In germline, CDR1 is LNHDA, CDR2 SQIVND (reference sequence). CDR3 length equals 13 residues. J gave up 6 bases and V 3 bases, and 1 base lay outside the gene matches. CDR3 bases: TGTGCCAGTAGTATGCAGGGGGCTCAGCCCCAGCATTTT. Translation gives CASSMQGAQPQHF.